These T cell receptor beta chains were read from a single sample in a study of T cell responses to AZD1222 COVID-19 vaccine. Sequencing used immunoSEQ multiplex PCR; TCRdb keeps in-frame clones, though not all of them. The profile shows around 250,000 clones, about 92% of them singletons. Specimen: peripheral blood, collected on day 0 of AZD1222 vaccination. The receptors shown here come from an adult in good health. Each CDR3 is given with its conserved first and last residue. D genes are given only for firm matches. Rows may omit the clone size; those that give it use once, few, many or a size class.

clone size,V gene,D gene,J gene,CDR3 protein,CDR3 DNA
NA,TRBV9,TRBD2,TRBJ2-1,CASSVIAGGHYNEQFF,TGTGCCAGCAGCGTAATAGCGGGAGGCCATTACAATGAGCAGTTCTTC
NA,TRBV9,NA,TRBJ1-5,CASSVEPHHQPQHF,TGTGCCAGCAGCGTAGAACCCCACCATCAGCCCCAGCATTTT
NA,TRBV6-5,NA,TRBJ1-1,CASSITDGKAFF,TGTGCCAGCAGTATAACGGACGGGAAGGCTTTCTTT
few,TRBV6-5,TRBD1,TRBJ1-1,CASSKDREGNEAFF,TGTGCCAGCAGTAAGGACAGGGAGGGTAATGAAGCTTTCTTT
NA,TRBV6-1,NA,TRBJ1-1,CAAGQNTEAFF,TGTGCCGCGGGACAGAACACTGAAGCTTTCTTT
few,TRBV5-1,NA,TRBJ1-4,CASSLVAGYREKLFF,TGCGCCAGCAGCTTGGTGGCAGGGTATCGGGAAAAACTGTTTTTT
once,TRBV5-4,TRBD2,TRBJ2-2,CASSPGGGSTGELFF,TGTGCCAGCAGCCCCGGGGGGGGCTCGACCGGGGAGCTGTTTTTT
NA,TRBV6-5,TRBD2,TRBJ2-7,CASRGGPYEQYF,TGTGCCAGCAGGGGAGGGCCCTACGAGCAGTACTTC
NA,TRBV28,NA,TRBJ2-7,CASRSEGGISSYEQYF,TGTGCCAGCAGGTCCGAAGGGGGGATAAGCTCCTACGAGCAGTACTTC
NA,TRBV12-3/TRBV12-4,NA,TRBJ2-5,CASRRGTQETQYF,TGTGCCAGCAGGAGGGGAACCCAAGAGACCCAGTACTTC
once,TRBV9,TRBD2,TRBJ2-3,CASSDSSGGRTDTQYF,TGTGCCAGCAGCGACTCTAGCGGGGGGCGCACAGATACGCAGTATTTT
NA,TRBV5-4,NA,TRBJ2-2,CASSIGPVDTGELFF,TGTGCCAGCAGCATCGGCCCGGTAGACACCGGGGAGCTGTTTTTT
NA,TRBV28,NA,TRBJ2-3,CASGSPLPDTQYF,TGTGCCAGCGGAAGCCCACTTCCAGATACGCAGTATTTT